These 15 T cell receptor beta chains were sequenced from one sample in a study of T-cell reconstitution after alpha-beta-depleted transplantation in children (dated by TCRdb to about 2016). The sample's treatment or condition, from its label and the paper: allogeneic hematopoietic cell transplantation with graft depleted of TCRalphabeta T cells and CD19 B cells. Library preparation used PCR. Instrument used: Illumina HiSeq 2500. TCR libraries were prepared with molecular barcoding, using unique molecular identifiers to normalize TCRbeta repertoire quantification. TCRdb reprocessing: public reads trimmed at Q25 with fastp, clones called with MiXCR, in-frame beta chains kept. Every distinct CDR3 protein forms one entry, paired with its most common genes and DNA. The sample contains 800,000 to 1,000,000 distinct CDR3 sequences, around 30% of them found a single time. The ten largest clones add up to over 25% of the sample.

The input for sequencing was PBMCs, mostly from graft donor cells, taken 360 days after TCRalphabeta/CD19-depleted stem cell transplant. These receptors were obtained from a boy less than two years old who had a stem cell transplant for SCID, so the T cells may come from the graft donor.

The rearrangement links TRBV6-5 to TRBJ2-4, with D tentatively TRBD1 or TRBD2 (6 bases each). V was shortened by 2 bases and J by 4 bases, with 21 bases between the two germline ends. The CDR3 has 18 amino acids. The V gene's germline CDR1 is MNHEY and CDR2 SVGAGI. Here the CDR3 reads CASSYKYGSLGGKNIQYF. The CDR3 DNA sequence: TGTGCCAGCAGTTACAAATATGGGAGCCTAGGGGGGAAAAACATTCAGTACTTC.

The CDR3 sequence: CSASPTGKRETQYF. CDR3 nucleotide sequence: TGCAGTGCTAGCCCGACAGGGAAAAGAGAGACCCAGTACTTC. V and J are TRBV20-1 and TRBJ2-5; the match to TRBD1 covers 7 bases. The germline V gene encodes CDR1 DFQATT and CDR2 SNEGSKA (reference sequence). With 3 bases clipped from V and 4 bases from J, the junction kept 8 bases outside the gene matches. This CDR3 is 14 amino acids long.

The chain has TRBV9 and TRBJ2-7; tentatively, D is TRBD1 or TRBD2 (5 bases each). V was clipped by 7 bases and J by 1 base, with 15 bases between them. CDR1 and CDR2 from the germline V gene are SGDLS and YYNGEE. The CDR3 is made up of 14 amino acids. CDR3 loop: CASAWDDISYEQYF. CDR3 DNA: TGTGCCAGCGCCTGGGACGATATTTCCTACGAGCAGTACTTC. Full variable domain (outside the CDR3, taken from reference TRBV9 and TRBJ2-7): DSGVTQTPKHLITATGQRVTLRCSPRSGDLSVYWYQQSLDQGLQFLIQYYNGEERAKGNILERFSAQQFPDLHSELNLSSLELGDSALYFCASAWDDISYEQYFGPGTRLTVT.

This clonotype was observed a few times. The chain combines TRBV2 with TRBJ1-6; TRBD1 agrees at 9 bases. V lost 5 bases to trimming and J lost 7 bases; unmatched junction nucleotides: 9. From germline, CDR1 is SNHLY and CDR2 FYNNEI. This CDR3 contains 16 residues. CDR3 DNA sequence: TGTGCCAGCAGTTTCCTCCCGGGGACAGGGAATTCACCCCTCCACTTT. Translated, it gives CASSFLPGTGNSPLHF.

The V gene is TRBV27, the J gene TRBJ2-7; 7 nucleotides agree with TRBD1. CDR1 is MNHEY and CDR2 is SMNVEV in the germline V gene (reference sequence). V lost 5 bases and J lost 7; bases outside the gene matches: 11. This CDR3 comprises 14 residues. For the CDR3, the DNA is TGTGCCAGCAGTGTGACAGGGATTTGGGGTGAGCAGTACTTC. Translation: CASSVTGIWGEQYF.

CDR3 DNA sequence: TGCAGTGCTAGACGAGGAGTAGAGGATGGCTACACCTTC. It yields the protein CSARRGVEDGYTF. The chain has TRBV20-1 and TRBJ1-2; D remains ambiguous. Looked up from germline, CDR1 is DFQATT and CDR2 is SNEGSKA (reference sequence). Trimming cost V 2 bases and J 6 bases, with 13 bases left between them. CDR3 length: 13 amino acids.

The chain joins TRBV5-4 to TRBJ2-2; the match to TRBD1 covers 10 bases. J was trimmed by 6 bases and V by 3 bases; bases with no gene match: 5. Germline CDR1 is SGHNT and CDR2 is YYREEE (reference sequence). There are 15 residues in the CDR3. The CDR3 here is CASSSLGQGSGELFF. The CDR3 DNA sequence: TGTGCCAGCAGCTCGCTGGGACAGGGGTCCGGGGAGCTGTTTTTT.

The chain uses TRBV4-3 and TRBJ2-4; the D gene is possibly TRBD2 (7 bases). The V gene's germline CDR1 is LGHNA and CDR2 YSLEER. V shed 0 bases and J shed 6 bases, with 21 bases lying between them. The CDR3 is 18 residues long. DNA of the CDR3: TGCGCCAGCAGCCAAGAATGGGGCCTGCGGGGGCAGAGAAACATTCAGTACTTC. It encodes CASSQEWGLRGQRNIQYF.

V gene TRBV7-9 combines with J gene TRBJ1-2; D not resolved. The length of the CDR3 is 13 residues. Trimming cost V 4 bases and J 5 bases, with 11 bases left between them. Germline V CDR1 and CDR2: SEHNR, FQNEAQ (reference sequence). The CDR3 sequence is CASSSRHDYGYTF. DNA for the CDR3: TGTGCCAGCAGCTCTCGACACGATTATGGCTACACCTTC.

Only one count was recorded for this clonotype. CDR3 coding DNA: TGTGCCAGCAGCTTGGCCCGGGCGAGGCCACTCACAGATACGCAGTATTTT. As protein: CASSLARARPLTDTQYF. This chain uses TRBV5-5 with TRBJ2-3, with D hard to call. CDR3 length: 17 residues. Deletions cut 0 bases from V and 2 bases from J, with 16 bases between. Germline CDR1 SGHKS, CDR2 YYEKEE (reference sequence).

The table lists this clonotype with a few counts. CDR3 coding DNA: TGCGCCAGCAGCTTGGCCAAGAGGGGATTCCAAGAGACCCAGTACTTC. Translated, it gives CASSLAKRGFQETQYF. The chain combines TRBV5-1 with TRBJ2-5; D is possibly TRBD1 or TRBD2 (5 bases each). Trimming took off 0 bases at V and 1 base at J, with 13 bases between the two ends. From germline, CDR1 is SGHRS and CDR2 YFSETQ. CDR3 size: 16 residues. Supplemented by reference TRBV5-1 and TRBJ2-5, the full variable domain reads KAGVTQTPRYLIKTRGQQVTLSCSPISGHRSVSWYQQTPGQGLQFLFEYFSETQRNKGNFPGRFSGRQFSNSRSEMNVSTLELGDSALYLCASSLAKRGFQETQYFGPGTRLLVL.

This clonotype has a handful of counts. V is TRBV12-3 or TRBV12-4 and J is TRBJ2-2; the match to TRBD1 covers 7 bases. The length of the CDR3 is 15 residues. Unmatched junction bases numbered 8, after V lost 8 bases and J lost 2 bases. As DNA, the CDR3 is TGTGCCAGCGGTATGGACAGGATTAACACCGGGGAGCTGTTTTTT. This translates into CASGMDRINTGELFF.

The rearrangement links TRBV7-2 to TRBJ1-5; D may be TRBD1 (5 bases). Trimming pared 4 bases from V and 8 bases from J, leaving 9 bases between. The CDR3 covers 12 residues. Germline lookup yields CDR1 SGHTA and CDR2 FQGNSA. The chain's CDR3 is CASSSEGKPQHF. CDR3 DNA: TGTGCCAGCAGCTCAGAGGGGAAGCCCCAGCATTTT.

This sequence joins TRBV7-2 and TRBJ2-7; a possible D gene is TRBD2 (5 bases). V lost 2 bases and J 1 base, leaving 12 bases between the germline ends. This CDR3 spans 15 amino acids. Per germline, CDR1 SGHTA and CDR2 FQGNSA. The CDR3 is CASSLYADFSYEQYF. DNA of the CDR3: TGTGCCAGCAGCTTATACGCGGACTTTTCCTACGAGCAGTACTTC.

This clonotype was found a few times. The chain links TRBV20-1 to TRBJ2-7; either TRBD1 or TRBD2 may supply D (5 bases each). CDR3 length: 14 amino acids. Germline CDR1 reads DFQATT; CDR2 reads SNEGSKA (reference sequence). Trimming took off 3 bases at V and 2 bases at J, with 14 bases between the two ends. The CDR3 sequence: CSASHGTAPYEQYF. The DNA for the CDR3 is TGCAGTGCTAGTCACGGGACGGCTCCCTACGAGCAGTACTTC.